Detailed here is one T cell receptor (beta chain). What it binds is not known. The CDR3 contains 13 residues. V dropped 6 bases and J dropped 4; count of bases not matched to a gene: 3. The beta constant-region primer was an equimolar mix of two oligonucleotides covering TRBC1 and TRBC2. The ligated cDNA underwent four PCR rounds using SP2 and nested alpha and beta constant-region primers. TCRdb itself ran the UMI-ligation and nested PCR reads through MiXCR, one entry per CDR3 protein. The data contain 85,000 to 130,000 distinct CDR3 sequences, around 13% of them singletons. These data are taken from a study of naive and memory T cell subsets. Study outcomes and limitations: Over 95% of naive TCR sequences appeared only once after error correction, unlike memory subsets. Clonotypes here are unpaired alpha or beta chain sequences. TCR counts from RNA may reflect activation-linked expression changes. Possibly reflecting memory cells re-expressing CD45RA, a few larger clonotypes occurred in naive repertoires, especially CD8.

Cells stained for CD3, CD4, CD8, CD45RA and CD27 were sorted into four subsets. The receptor was derived from a human donor in good health. Specimen: naive CD8+ T cells from blood. This sequence joins TRBV12-3 or TRBV12-4 and TRBJ1-1, with TRBD1 identical over 9 bases. CDR3 sequence (DNA): TGTGCCAGCAGACAGGGGGCCTCCACTGAAGCTTTCTTT. Translation: CASRQGASTEAFF.